Included here is one T cell receptor (beta chain) sequence, with context. This clonotype was seen many times. No cognate antigen has been identified for it. Base qualities are not at hand, and no much larger clone is one base apart. The meaning of the sample's treatment or condition label: live attenuated yellow fever vaccine strain. PBMCs were isolated from peripheral blood using a standard Ficoll-Paque protocol. CD4 and CD8 T-cell fractions were isolated with Dynabeads CD4 and CD8 positive selection kits. TriZol was used to extract RNA from bulk PBMCs, from CD4 and CD8 fractions, and from dextramer-positive and dextramer-negative fractions. These data belong to a study of T cells after yellow fever vaccination (dated by TCRdb to between 2018 and 2021). Notes on the research overall: The SMART-Seq v4 Ultra Low Input RNA kit was used to prepare libraries from fractions with low cell numbers. To follow T-cell clones before and after primary and booster YFV17D yellow fever vaccination, bulk TCR alpha and beta repertoires were sequenced over time. Two healthy male donors, one aged 18 to 30 and one aged 30 to 40 years, made up the cohort. Blood was collected at multiple timepoints before and after primary and secondary immunization, and bulk PBMC replicates and cell subsets were isolated.

CDR1 MDHEN and CDR2 SYDVKM are derived from the germline V gene. The CDR3 spans 16 residues, from the cysteine through the phenylalanine. Only the CDR3 region is kept as DNA, spanning 48 bases read in frame from base 1. V trim: 8 bases; J trim: 2 bases; unmatched bases: 7. What the research found in general, with its limitations: After the booster, most clones that had expanded after primary vaccination were detected again (roughly 95% of CD4 and around nine tenths of CD8), suggesting broad maintenance of memory. Computational filtering was needed because FACS-sorted repertoires could contain abundant contaminating clonotypes from the bulk population. The secondary T-cell response was found to be weaker but faster than the primary response, with a peak reached on day 5 rather than on day 15. Because the study included only a couple of donors, the extent to which the findings can be generalized is limited. A small share of clonotypes occurred in both CD4 and CD8 compartments, likely arising from convergent recombination.

TCR cDNA was synthesized by 5'RACE template switching, which introduced a universal primer site and unique molecular identifiers. cDNA synthesis was primed from both the TCR alpha and TCR beta constant segments. Library amplification used two PCR steps, and the second PCR step added sample barcodes and sequencing adapters. Sequencing of libraries was done on Illumina HiSeq 2500 (2x100 bp) or NovaSeq (2x150 bp). In the paper's pipeline: MIGEC was used to demultiplex reads and collapse the reads into UMI consensus sequences, and MiXCR was used for V(D)J alignment. Clonotypes responding to the vaccine were identified with edgeR on replicate PBMC samples, with the criteria of FDR below 0.01 and a log2 fold change above 5 up to day 15. Each bulk clonotype received a CD4 or CD8 identity based on whether the sequenced CD4 or CD8 repertoire contained that clonotype at higher abundance. The raw public data were reprocessed by TCRdb itself: fastp quality trimming at Q25, MiXCR clonotype calling, in-frame beta chains only. Entries that share a CDR3 protein sequence are merged under the most common genes and DNA. The V and J calls follow TCRdb's processing rather than the paper's. This sample comprises around 250,000 distinct CDR3 sequences, roughly 7.2% of them detected only once. Of the sample, roughly 0.93% falls within the top ten clones.

The sequence is built from TRBV28 and TRBJ2-1; TRBD1 agrees with 12 junctional bases. This receptor was taken from a man aged 25 to 45 who received the YFV17D yellow fever vaccine. Specimen: CD4+ T cells sorted from PBMCs, collected 15 days after the yellow fever booster vaccination. The bases are TGTGCCAGCCTGGGACAGGGGGCCCGTACCTACAATGAGCAGTTCTTC. Protein translation: CASLGQGARTYNEQFF. The reference TRBV28 and TRBJ2-1 proteins fill in what lies around the CDR3, so the full variable domain reads DVKVTQSSRYLVKRTGEKVFLECVQDMDHENMFWYRQDPGLGLRLIYFSYDVKMKEKGDIPEGYSVSREKKERFSLILESASTNQTSMYLCASLGQGARTYNEQFFGPGTRLTVL.